The entry below gives a single TCR beta chain sequence along with its context. What it binds is unknown. Sample time point: week 47, end of study. Every vaccination contained 300 ug of the mutant IDH1 20-mer peptide and was paired with topical imiquimod. CDR1 is SQVTM and CDR2 is ANQGSEA in the germline V gene. This CDR3 has 14 amino acids. Trimming took 4 bases from V and 8 from J, leaving 20 bases between them. Libraries were prepared by immunoSEQ multiplex PCR; TCRdb keeps only in-frame clonotypes and omits some of them. The data hold tens of thousands of clones, with around 86% observed a single time. This sample stems from a study of a mutant IDH1 vaccine in newly diagnosed glioma.

The chain employs TRBV29-1 and TRBJ1-2, with D unclear. This TCR came from a woman between 50 and 59 years old with glioma. Sequenced material: PBMCs, taken from a glioma patient whose treatment included an IDH1 peptide vaccine. The chain's CDR3 is CSVVLRTSREGYTF. CDR3 nucleotides: TGCAGCGTTGTCTTGAGAACCTCACGGGAGGGCTACACCTTC.